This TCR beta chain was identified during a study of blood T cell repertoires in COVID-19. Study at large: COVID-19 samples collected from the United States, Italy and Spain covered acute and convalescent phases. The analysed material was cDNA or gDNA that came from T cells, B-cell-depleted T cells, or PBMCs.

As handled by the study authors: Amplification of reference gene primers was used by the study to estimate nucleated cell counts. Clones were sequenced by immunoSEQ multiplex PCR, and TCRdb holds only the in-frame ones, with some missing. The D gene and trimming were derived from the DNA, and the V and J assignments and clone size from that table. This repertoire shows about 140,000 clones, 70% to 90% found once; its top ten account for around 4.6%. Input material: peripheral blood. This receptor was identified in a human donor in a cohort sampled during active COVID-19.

CDR3 sequence (DNA): TGTGCCAGCAGCTTAGGGTTGACTAGCGGGAGGGCAGGAGGCGAGCAGTTCTTC. Its protein is CASSLGLTSGRAGGEQFF. This rearrangement joins TRBV13 to TRBJ2-1; 14 nucleotides align to TRBD2. J gave up 10 bases and V 0 bases, and 11 bases lay outside the gene matches. This CDR3 spans 18 amino acids. The germline V gene encodes CDR1 PRHDT and CDR2 FYEKMQ (reference sequence).